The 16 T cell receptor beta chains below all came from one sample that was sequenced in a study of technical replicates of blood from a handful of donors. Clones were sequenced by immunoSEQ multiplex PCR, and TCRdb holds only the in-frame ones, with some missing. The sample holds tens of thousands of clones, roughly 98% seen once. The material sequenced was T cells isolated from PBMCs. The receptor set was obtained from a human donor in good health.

The CDR3 bases are TGTGCCACCAGCCCACGAGCCCCCTACGAGCAGTACTTC. As protein: CATSPRAPYEQYF. The chain links TRBV15 to TRBJ2-7; no clear D gene. The germline V gene has CDR1 LNHNV and CDR2 YYDKDF (reference sequence). V was cut by 5 bases and J by 2 bases, with 10 bases left in between. This CDR3 spans 13 amino acids.

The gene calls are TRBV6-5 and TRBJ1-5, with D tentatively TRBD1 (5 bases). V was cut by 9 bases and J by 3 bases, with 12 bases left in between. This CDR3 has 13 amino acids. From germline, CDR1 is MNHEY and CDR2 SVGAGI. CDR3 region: CASRGGTNQPQHF. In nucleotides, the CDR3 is TGTGCCAGTCGTGGAGGGACCAATCAGCCCCAGCATTTT.

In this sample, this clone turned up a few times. CDR3 protein: CASSMTNYGYTF. The CDR3, as DNA: TGTGCCAGTAGTATGACAAACTATGGCTACACCTTC. The chain has TRBV19 and TRBJ1-2, with no clear D. The V and J ends lost 3 bases and 2 bases respectively, with 4 bases between them. The CDR3 has 12 residues. Per germline, CDR1 LNHDA and CDR2 SQIVND (reference sequence).

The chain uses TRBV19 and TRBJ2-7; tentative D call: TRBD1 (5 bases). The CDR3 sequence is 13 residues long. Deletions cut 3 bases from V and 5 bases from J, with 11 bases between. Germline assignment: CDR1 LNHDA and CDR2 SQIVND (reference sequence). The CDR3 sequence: CASSIQGSDEQYF. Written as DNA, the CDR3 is TGTGCCAGTAGTATTCAGGGAAGCGACGAGCAGTACTTC.

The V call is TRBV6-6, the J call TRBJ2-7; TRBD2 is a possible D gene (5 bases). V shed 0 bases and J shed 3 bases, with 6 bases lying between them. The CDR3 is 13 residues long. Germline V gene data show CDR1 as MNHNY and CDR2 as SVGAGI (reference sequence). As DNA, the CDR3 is TGTGCCAGCAGTTACTCGAGGGACTACGAGCAGTACTTC. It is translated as CASSYSRDYEQYF.

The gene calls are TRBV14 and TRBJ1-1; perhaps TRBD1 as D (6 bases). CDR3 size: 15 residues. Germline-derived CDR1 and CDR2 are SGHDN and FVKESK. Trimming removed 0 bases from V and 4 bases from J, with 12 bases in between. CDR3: CASSQDYGGGTEAFF. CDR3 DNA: TGTGCCAGCAGCCAAGATTATGGGGGCGGCACTGAAGCTTTCTTT.

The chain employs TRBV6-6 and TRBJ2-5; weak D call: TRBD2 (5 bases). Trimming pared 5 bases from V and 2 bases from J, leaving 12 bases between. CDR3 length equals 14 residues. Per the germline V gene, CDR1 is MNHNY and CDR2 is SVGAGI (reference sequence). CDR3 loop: CASSHARTQETQYF. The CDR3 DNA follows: TGTGCCAGCAGTCATGCCCGGACTCAAGAGACCCAGTACTTC.

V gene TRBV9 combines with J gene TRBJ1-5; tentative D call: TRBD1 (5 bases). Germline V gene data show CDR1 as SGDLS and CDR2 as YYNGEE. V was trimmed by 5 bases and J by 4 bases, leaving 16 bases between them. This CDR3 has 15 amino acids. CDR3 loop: CASSQDGTLNQPQHF. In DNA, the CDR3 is TGTGCCAGCAGTCAAGACGGGACTCTTAATCAGCCCCAGCATTTT.

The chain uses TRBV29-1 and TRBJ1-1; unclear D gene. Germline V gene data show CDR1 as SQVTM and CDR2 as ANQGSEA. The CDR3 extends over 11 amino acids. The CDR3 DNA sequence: TGCACCACCCGACTGTACACTGAAGCTTTCTTT. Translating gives CTTRLYTEAFF.

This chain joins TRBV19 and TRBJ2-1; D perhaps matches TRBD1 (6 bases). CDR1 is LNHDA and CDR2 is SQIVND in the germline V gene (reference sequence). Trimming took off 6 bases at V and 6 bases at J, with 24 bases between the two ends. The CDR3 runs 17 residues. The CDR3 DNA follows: TGTGCCAGTAGGCCTTCCCGAGGGACAATAGGGACCAATGAGCAGTTCTTC. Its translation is CASRPSRGTIGTNEQFF.

CDR3 sequence (DNA): TGTGCCAGCAGTTTCGGGGACTCTAAACTGTTTTTT. Amino acids: CASSFGDSKLFF. The genes are TRBV27 and TRBJ1-4, with D perhaps TRBD1 (5 bases). Germline loops: CDR1 MNHEY, CDR2 SMNVEV (reference sequence). The germline V and J ends were trimmed by 3 bases and 11 bases, with 10 bases remaining between them. The CDR3 is made up of 12 amino acids. Variable domain in full (rest from reference TRBV27 and TRBJ1-4): EAQVTQNPRYLITVTGKKLTVTCSQNMNHEYMSWYRQDPGLGLRQIYYSMNVEVTDKGDVPEGYKVSRKEKRNFPLILESPSPNQTSLYFCASSFGDSKLFFGSGTQLSVL.

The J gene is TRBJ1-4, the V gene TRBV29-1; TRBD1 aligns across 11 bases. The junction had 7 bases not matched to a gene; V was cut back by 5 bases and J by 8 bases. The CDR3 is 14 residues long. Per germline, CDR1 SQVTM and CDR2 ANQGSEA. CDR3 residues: CSVIGGQGGEKLFF. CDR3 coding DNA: TGCAGCGTTATAGGGGGACAGGGGGGCGAAAAACTGTTTTTT.

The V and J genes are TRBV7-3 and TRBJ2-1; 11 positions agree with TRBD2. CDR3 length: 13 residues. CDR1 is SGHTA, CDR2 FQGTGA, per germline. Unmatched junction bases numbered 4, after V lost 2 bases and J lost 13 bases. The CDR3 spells CASSLGLAGRQFF. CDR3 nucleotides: TGTGCCAGCAGCTTAGGACTAGCGGGCCGACAGTTCTTC.

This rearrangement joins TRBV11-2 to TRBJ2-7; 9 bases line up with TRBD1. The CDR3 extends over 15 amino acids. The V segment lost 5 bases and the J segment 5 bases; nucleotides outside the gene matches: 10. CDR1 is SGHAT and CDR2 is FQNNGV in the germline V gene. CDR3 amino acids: CASSPPGQGYNEQYF. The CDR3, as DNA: TGTGCCAGCAGCCCGCCCGGACAGGGGTATAACGAGCAGTACTTC.

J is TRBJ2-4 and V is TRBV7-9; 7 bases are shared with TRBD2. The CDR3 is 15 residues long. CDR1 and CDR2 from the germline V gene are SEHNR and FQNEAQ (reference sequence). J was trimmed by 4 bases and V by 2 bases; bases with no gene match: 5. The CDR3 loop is CASSLIRGEKNIQYF. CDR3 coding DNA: TGTGCCAGCAGCTTAATTCGGGGGGAAAAAAACATTCAGTACTTC. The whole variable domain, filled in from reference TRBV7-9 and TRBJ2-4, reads DTGVSQNPRHKITKRGQNVTFRCDPISEHNRLYWYRQTLGQGPEFLTYFQNEAQLEKSRLLSDRFSAERPKGSFSTLEIQRTEQGDSAMYLCASSLIRGEKNIQYFGAGTRLSVL.

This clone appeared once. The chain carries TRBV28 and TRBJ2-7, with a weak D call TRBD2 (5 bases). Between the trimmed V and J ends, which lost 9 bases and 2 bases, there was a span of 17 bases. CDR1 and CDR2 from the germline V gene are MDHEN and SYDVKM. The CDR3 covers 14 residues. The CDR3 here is CASGRWGTPYEQYF. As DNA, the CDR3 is TGTGCCAGTGGGAGATGGGGTACTCCCTACGAGCAGTACTTC.